This T cell receptor beta chain was identified in a study of human T cells and chemical hapten exposure. For the study at large: Weekly scalp doses of diphenylcyclopropenone were given to patients during the roughly 23-week study. Per-sample TCR yields varied mainly from small pooled library volume differences.

Note on this clonotype: Its antigen is not identified.

CDR1 and CDR2 (germline): KGHSH, LQKENI. The CDR3 totals 14 residues. V dropped 2 bases and J dropped 1 base, with 8 bases sitting between them. Described time point: pre-sensitization, week 0. Stated treatment: therapeutic diphenylcyclopropenone sensitization with weekly scalp DPC. TCRdb recomputed calls from the RACE reads with MiXCR, one row per CDR3 protein. The sample has about 120,000 distinct CDR3 sequences; about 13% are singletons. Study-level results: Patch test score was positively correlated with the counts of TCRs that had expanded at PT1. No shift was seen in TCRs above 1 in 1000 frequency with DPC sensitization.

The chain uses TRBV18 and TRBJ1-1; no clear D. The sequence came from a woman aged 18-29 years with alopecia areata. Some clones in this sample may be carry-over from other donors' samples. The sample here was whole blood, taken in connection with sensitization to the hapten diphenylcyclopropenone (DPC). The chain's CDR3 is CASSPFDTNTEAFF. The CDR3 DNA is TGTGCCAGCTCACCATTCGACACGAACACTGAAGCTTTCTTT. The variable domain in full, with the rest retrieved from reference TRBV18 and TRBJ1-1, is NAGVMQNPRHLVRRRGQEARLRCSPMKGHSHVYWYRQLPEEGLKFMVYLQKENIIDESGMPKERFSAEFPKEGPSILRIQQVVRGDSAAYFCASSPFDTNTEAFFGQGTRLTVV.